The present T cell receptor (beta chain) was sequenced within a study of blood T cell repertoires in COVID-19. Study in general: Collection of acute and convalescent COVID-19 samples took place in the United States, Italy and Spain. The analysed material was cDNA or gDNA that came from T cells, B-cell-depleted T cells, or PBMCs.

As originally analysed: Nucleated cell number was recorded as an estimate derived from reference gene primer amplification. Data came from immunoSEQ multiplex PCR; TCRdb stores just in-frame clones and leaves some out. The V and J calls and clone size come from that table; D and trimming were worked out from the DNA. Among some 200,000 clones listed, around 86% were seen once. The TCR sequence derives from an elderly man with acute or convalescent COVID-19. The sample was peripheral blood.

CDR3 sequence reads: CASSKGAGPRGNEQYF. The CDR3 DNA sequence: TGTGCCAGCAGCAAAGGGGCAGGGCCTCGGGGGAACGAGCAGTACTTC. This chain connects TRBV27 to TRBJ2-7, with D possibly TRBD2 on 6 matching bases. CDR1 is MNHEY and CDR2 is SMNVEV in the germline V gene (reference sequence). Trimming took off 6 bases at V and 5 bases at J, with 23 bases between the two ends. The CDR3 has 16 amino acids.